These 9 T cell receptor beta chains were sequenced from one sample in a study of cytomegalovirus exposure and HLA in healthy donors. Use of 60 Vbeta and 13 Jbeta primers characterized the PCR. The method was immunoSEQ multiplex PCR; TCRdb's version includes in-frame clones alone and lacks a portion of them. Of about 180,000 clones in the sample, 65% to 80% were seen once. Specimen: PBMCs. The receptors here all came from a woman aged 25 to 39 in good health and CMV-seropositive.

This chain links TRBV19 with TRBJ1-3; D is uncertain. Between the trimmed V and J ends, which lost 3 bases and 0 bases, there was a span of 12 bases. Germline V gene sequence: CDR1 LNHDA, CDR2 SQIVND (reference sequence). The CDR3 extends over 16 amino acids. Here the CDR3 DNA reads TGTGCCAGTAGTATCGGGTCGGGGTTCTCTGGAAACACCATATATTTT. Translated: CASSIGSGFSGNTIYF.

The rearrangement uses TRBV6-6 and TRBJ2-5; 7 nucleotides match TRBD1. The DNA matches TRBJ2-7 better at its end, which makes the J call doubtful. The CDR3 length is 14 residues. The V gene's germline CDR1 is MNHNY and CDR2 SVGAGI (reference sequence). In DNA, the CDR3 is TGTGCCAGCCCACTACCCTTGACAGGGCGCGAGCAGTACTTC. This codes for CASPLPLTGREQYF.

The chain uses TRBV4-1 and TRBJ2-3, with D unclear. Trimming pared 4 bases from V and 6 bases from J, leaving 8 bases between. Germline V gene sequence: CDR1 MGHRA, CDR2 YSYEKL. The CDR3 totals 12 residues. CDR3 loop: CASSRPQDTQYF. The CDR3 DNA follows: TGCGCCAGCAGCCGTCCACAGGATACGCAGTATTTT.

The rearrangement uses TRBV9 and TRBJ1-1, with D possibly TRBD1 on 6 matching bases. The length of the CDR3 is 14 residues. Per germline, CDR1 SGDLS and CDR2 YYNGEE. V gave up 2 bases and J gave up 0 bases, with 8 bases separating them. CDR3 residues: CASSVTGMNTEAFF. CDR3 bases: TGTGCCAGCAGCGTCACAGGGATGAACACTGAAGCTTTCTTT.

Turning to this clone: A junction end diverges from the germline sequence, so it may reflect a read error. This chain joins TRBV7-9 and TRBJ1-1; D call uncertain. This CDR3 is 12 amino acids long. In germline, CDR1 is SEHNR, CDR2 FQNEAQ (reference sequence). CDR3 protein: CSSSLGSAEAFF. The CDR3 DNA reads TGTTCCAGCAGCTTGGGTAGCGCTGAAGCTTTCTTT. Full variable domain (rest looked up from reference TRBV7-9 and TRBJ1-1): DTGVSQNPRHKITKRGQNVTFRCDPISEHNRLYWYRQTLGQGPEFLTYFQNEAQLEKSRLLSDRFSAERPKGSFSTLEIQRTEQGDSAMYLCSSSLGSAEAFFGQGTRLTVV.

This clone was found once. This chain joins TRBV7-7 and TRBJ2-3, with TRBD2 matching 11 bases. Trimming cost V 5 bases and J 2 bases; bases outside gene matches: 6. Germline V gene sequence: CDR1 SSHAT, CDR2 FNYEAQ (reference sequence). This CDR3 is built from 16 residues. The CDR3 protein is CASSPGLAAITDTQYF. For the CDR3, the DNA is TGTGCCAGCAGCCCGGGACTAGCGGCTATCACAGATACGCAGTATTTT.

The CDR3, as DNA: TGTGCCAGCATCAAGATGGGGAGCGAAGGTGGGTACTTC. This gives the protein CASIKMGSEGGYF. The chain has TRBV6-1 and TRBJ2-4, with D possibly TRBD2 on 5 matching bases. Germline loops: CDR1 MNHNS, CDR2 SASEGT. The CDR3 length is 13 residues. Between the trimmed V and J ends, which lost 7 bases and 15 bases, there was a span of 22 bases.

This clone was counted a few times. The chain carries TRBV9 and TRBJ1-6, with TRBD1 matching 9 bases. Germline assignment: CDR1 SGDLS and CDR2 YYNGEE. V was clipped by 3 bases and J by 7 bases; unmatched bases: 11. The CDR3 is 17 amino acids. The chain's CDR3 is CASSASGTGFLNSPLHF. The CDR3 bases are TGTGCCAGCAGCGCATCCGGGACAGGGTTTTTGAATTCACCCCTCCACTTT.

V and J are TRBV7-8 and TRBJ1-6; tentative D call: TRBD1 (6 bases). V lost 5 bases, J lost 15 bases, and 14 bases lay in between. Germline V gene data show CDR1 as SGHVS and CDR2 as FQNEAQ. There are 12 residues in the CDR3. Written as DNA, the CDR3 is TGTGCCAGCAGCCTAGGGACAAAGGTCCTCCACTTT. Translation: CASSLGTKVLHF.